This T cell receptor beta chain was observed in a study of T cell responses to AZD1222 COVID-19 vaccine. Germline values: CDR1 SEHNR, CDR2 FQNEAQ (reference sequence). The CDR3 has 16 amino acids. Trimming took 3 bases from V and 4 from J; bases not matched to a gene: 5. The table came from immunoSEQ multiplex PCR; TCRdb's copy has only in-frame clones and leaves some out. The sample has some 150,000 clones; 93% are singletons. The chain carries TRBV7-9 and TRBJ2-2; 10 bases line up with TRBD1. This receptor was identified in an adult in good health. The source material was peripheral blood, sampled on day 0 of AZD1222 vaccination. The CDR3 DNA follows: TGTGCCAGCAGCTTTTGGACAGGGGGGACCACCGGGGAGCTGTTTTTT. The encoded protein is CASSFWTGGTTGELFF. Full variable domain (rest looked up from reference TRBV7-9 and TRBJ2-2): DTGVSQNPRHKITKRGQNVTFRCDPISEHNRLYWYRQTLGQGPEFLTYFQNEAQLEKSRLLSDRFSAERPKGSFSTLEIQRTEQGDSAMYLCASSFWTGGTTGELFFGEGSRLTVL.